This TCR beta chain was found in a study of T-cell memory formation after mild COVID-19 (dated by TCRdb to about 2021). Broadly, across the study: Most TCR sequence clusters were specific to one of the two donors. Longitudinal TCRalpha and TCRbeta repertoire sequencing tracked T-cell clones expanding and contracting after mild COVID-19 in two donors. Two young, previously healthy adult volunteers made up the cohort, one male and one female. On the study overall, not on this receptor specifically: Contracting CD4+ clones turned up mainly in the CM and EM memory subsets, whereas EMRA was where CD8+ clones were enriched. The second-wave clones that peaked on day 37 were not confirmed to be SARS-CoV-2 specific. The study included only a couple of mild cases, and larger cohorts that include severe cases with pre-infection samples were judged to be necessary. Clones contracting from day 15 to 85 had balanced CD4/CD8 phenotypes, while a second wave expanding from day 15 to 37 was biased towards CD4+. Some responding clones were found in pre-infection memory, which suggests that pre-existing cross-reactive memory T cells took part in the SARS-CoV-2 response.

This clonotype was detected a few times. This clone's antigen is unknown. There are no base qualities to consult, and no much larger clone falls within one base. Reads for this sample came from an Illumina NovaSeq 6000. TCRalpha and TCRbeta cDNA libraries were built by 5'RACE with constant-segment primers, adding sample barcodes and unique molecular identifiers. Trizol reagent was used to extract RNA from every sample. Libraries were amplified in two PCR steps, with a second sample barcode and Illumina TruSeq adapters added in the second step. Sequencing of libraries was performed on an Illumina NovaSeq with 2 x 150 bp paired-end reads. For the original study's pipeline: With migec v1.2.7, reads were demultiplexed and then collapsed into UMI-guided consensus sequences. With mixcr v2.1.11, UMI consensuses were aligned to TRA and TRB V and J templates and assembled into clonotypes. A clonotype was counted as expanded or contracted only when both edgeR and NoisET called the clonotype significant, with the noise models trained on biological replicates. For edgeR calls, the thresholds were a false discovery rate-adjusted p below 0.01 and a log2 fold-change of 1. PCA with hierarchical clustering of max-normalized trajectories of the 1000 most abundant clonotypes was used as exploratory dynamics analysis. The CD4 or CD8 phenotype of responding clones was assigned using the separately sequenced CD4+ and CD8+ repertoires. Through fastp at Q25 and MiXCR, TCRdb rebuilt clones from the public reads, retaining in-frame beta chains. Every entry covers one CDR3 protein and lists the most common genes and DNA from its rows. The V and J calls and clone size come from TCRdb's table, not from the authors' own analysis. For this sample there are 150,000 to 200,000 distinct CDR3 sequences; approximately 14% appear just once. Less than 15% of the sample rests with the top ten.

Ficoll-Paque density gradient centrifugation was the method used to isolate PBMCs. According to the germline V gene, CDR1 reads SGHVS and CDR2 reads FNYEAQ. The CDR3 has 16 amino acids, counting the end cysteine and phenylalanine. Only CDR3 DNA remains: 48 bases, in frame from the first base. V gives up 2 bases and J gives up 2 bases, and the segment between their germline ends measures 10 bases. The clonotype originates from an adult woman who had mild COVID-19 (a few samples of this study predate the infection). The sample titles of this study are shuffled in the database, so cell type and time point are left out; the donor was told from shared clones. The chain is assembled from TRBV7-6 and TRBJ2-6; there is no confident call for the D gene. The specimen sequenced was PBMCs or a T cell subset sorted from them (not recorded which). The base sequence is TGTGCCAGCAGCTTAAATACTGGACCTGGGGCCAACGTCCTGACTTTC. This gives the protein CASSLNTGPGANVLTF.